A selection of T cell receptor beta chains follows, all from one sample in a study of blood T cell repertoires in COVID-19. The protocol was immunoSEQ multiplex PCR, while the TCRdb copy is restricted to in-frame clones and leaves out a portion. The sample has approximately 110,000 clones, about 94% seen once. What was sequenced was peripheral blood. The receptor source for this set is a man aged 50 to 59 with COVID-19, enrolled during active disease. CDR3s include the opening cysteine and the closing phenylalanine or tryptophan. Fields, in order: D gene, V gene, J gene, CDR3 protein. D genes are given only for firm matches.

>.|TRBV19|TRBJ1-4
CASSGNSNREKLFF
>TRBD2|TRBV7-3|TRBJ2-3
CASSQGLPTDTQYF
>.|TRBV7-9|TRBJ1-1
CASTAAPTGRDTEAFF
>.|TRBV12-5|TRBJ2-3
CASGLVGVGLTDTQYF
>TRBD1|TRBV30|TRBJ2-1
CAWSPDREPYNEQFF
>TRBD2|TRBV6-2/TRBV6-3|TRBJ2-1
CASSPAGGVNEQFF
>TRBD2|TRBV9|TRBJ2-5
CASSVGTSGITQYF
>.|TRBV7-2|TRBJ2-1
CASSPGVGYNEQFF
>.|TRBV28|TRBJ2-1
CASRSRGEQFF
>TRBD2|TRBV29-1|TRBJ2-3
CSPRLAGGTDTQYF
>TRBD1|TRBV29-1|TRBJ1-1
CSVRGAGDSEAFF
>.|TRBV11-2|TRBJ2-1
CASSPTGAYNEQFF
>.|TRBV29-1|TRBJ2-7
CSVEDQGPPYEQYF
>TRBD2|TRBV5-6|TRBJ2-1
CASSLGLAGVSRVNEQFF
>TRBD2|TRBV9|TRBJ2-1
CASSVGKREEQFF
>TRBD2|TRBV19|TRBJ2-3
CASGLAGEDTQYF
>TRBD2|TRBV4-2|TRBJ2-3
CASSLTTGGTDTQYF
>TRBD1|TRBV6-2/TRBV6-3|TRBJ2-2
CASSYGTVFTGELFF
>TRBD1|TRBV30|TRBJ1-2
CAWSTDRGAYGYTF
>TRBD1|TRBV4-1|TRBJ2-5
CASSPSTGTTSGTQYF
>.|TRBV4-3|TRBJ2-3
CASSQGTPGTDTQYF
>TRBD2|TRBV2|TRBJ2-2
CASSLGVAGKVNTGELFF
>TRBD1|TRBV6-6|TRBJ2-2
CASSTHRDRDIGELFF
>TRBD1|TRBV27|TRBJ1-5
CASRETGSNQPQHF
>TRBD2|TRBV24-1|TRBJ2-1
CATGLAGRNEQFF
>TRBD2|TRBV19|TRBJ2-7
CASSMTGGSYEQYF